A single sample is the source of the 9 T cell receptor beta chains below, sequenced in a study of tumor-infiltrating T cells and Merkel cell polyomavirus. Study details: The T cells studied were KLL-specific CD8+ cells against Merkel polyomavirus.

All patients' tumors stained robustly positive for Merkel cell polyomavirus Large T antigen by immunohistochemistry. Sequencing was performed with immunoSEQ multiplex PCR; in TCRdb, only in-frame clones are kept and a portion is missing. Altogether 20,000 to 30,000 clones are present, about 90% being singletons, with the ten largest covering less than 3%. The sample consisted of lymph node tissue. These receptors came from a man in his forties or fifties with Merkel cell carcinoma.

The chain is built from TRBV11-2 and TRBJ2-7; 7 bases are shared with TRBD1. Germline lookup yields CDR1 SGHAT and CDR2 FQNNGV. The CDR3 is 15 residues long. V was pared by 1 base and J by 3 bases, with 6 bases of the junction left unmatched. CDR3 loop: CASSLGPGQIYEQYF. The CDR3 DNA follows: TGTGCCAGCAGCTTAGGCCCGGGACAGATCTACGAGCAGTACTTC.

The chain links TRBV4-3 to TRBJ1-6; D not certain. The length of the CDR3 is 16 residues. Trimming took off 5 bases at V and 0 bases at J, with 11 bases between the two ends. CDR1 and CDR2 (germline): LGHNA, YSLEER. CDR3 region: CASSKSVSSYNSPLHF. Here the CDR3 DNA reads TGCGCCAGCAGCAAGAGCGTGAGCTCCTATAATTCACCCCTCCACTTT.

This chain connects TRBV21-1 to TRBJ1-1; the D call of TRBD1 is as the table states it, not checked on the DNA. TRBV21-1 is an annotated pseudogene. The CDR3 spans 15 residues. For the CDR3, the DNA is TGTGCCAGCAGCAGTCCAGGACAGGAGAACACTGAAGCTTTCTTT. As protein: CASSSPGQENTEAFF.

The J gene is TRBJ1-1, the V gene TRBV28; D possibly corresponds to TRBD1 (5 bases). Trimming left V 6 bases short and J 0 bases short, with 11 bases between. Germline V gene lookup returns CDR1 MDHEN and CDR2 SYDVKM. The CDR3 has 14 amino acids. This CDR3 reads CASRRGTLNTEAFF. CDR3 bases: TGTGCCAGCAGACGGGGGACTCTGAACACTGAAGCTTTCTTT.

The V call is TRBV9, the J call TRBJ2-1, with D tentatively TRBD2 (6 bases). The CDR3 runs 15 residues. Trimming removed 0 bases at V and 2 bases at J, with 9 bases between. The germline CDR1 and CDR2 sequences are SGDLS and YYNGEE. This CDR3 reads CASSVAGGPYNEQFF. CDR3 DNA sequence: TGTGCCAGCAGCGTAGCAGGAGGGCCCTACAATGAGCAGTTCTTC.

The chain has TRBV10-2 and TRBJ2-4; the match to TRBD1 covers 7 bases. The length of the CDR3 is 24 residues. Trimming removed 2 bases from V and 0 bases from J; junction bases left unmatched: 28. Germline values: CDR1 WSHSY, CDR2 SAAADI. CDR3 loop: CASSEATPQRDDRDQFLAKNIQYF. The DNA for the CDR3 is TGCGCCAGCAGTGAGGCGACTCCCCAACGCGACGACAGGGACCAGTTCCTAGCCAAAAACATTCAGTACTTC.

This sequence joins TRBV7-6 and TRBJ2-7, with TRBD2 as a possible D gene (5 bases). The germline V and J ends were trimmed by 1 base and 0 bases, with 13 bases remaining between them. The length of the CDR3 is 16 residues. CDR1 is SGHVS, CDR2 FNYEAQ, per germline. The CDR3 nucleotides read TGTGCCAGCAGCTTAGGCCCGGGATGGAGCTCCTACGAGCAGTACTTC. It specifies CASSLGPGWSSYEQYF.

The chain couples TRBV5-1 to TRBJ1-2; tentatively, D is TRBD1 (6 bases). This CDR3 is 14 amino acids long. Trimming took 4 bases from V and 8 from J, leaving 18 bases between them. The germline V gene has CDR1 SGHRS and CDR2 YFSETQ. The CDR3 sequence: CASSRTASFGGYTF. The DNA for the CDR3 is TGCGCCAGCAGCCGGACAGCCTCCTTTGGAGGCTACACCTTC.

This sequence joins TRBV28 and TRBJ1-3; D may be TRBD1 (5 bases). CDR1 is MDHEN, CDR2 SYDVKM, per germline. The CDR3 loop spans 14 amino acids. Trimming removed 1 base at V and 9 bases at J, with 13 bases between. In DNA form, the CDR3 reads TGTGCCAGCAGTTTATCCATGGGGGGAGGCACCATATATTTT. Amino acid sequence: CASSLSMGGGTIYF.